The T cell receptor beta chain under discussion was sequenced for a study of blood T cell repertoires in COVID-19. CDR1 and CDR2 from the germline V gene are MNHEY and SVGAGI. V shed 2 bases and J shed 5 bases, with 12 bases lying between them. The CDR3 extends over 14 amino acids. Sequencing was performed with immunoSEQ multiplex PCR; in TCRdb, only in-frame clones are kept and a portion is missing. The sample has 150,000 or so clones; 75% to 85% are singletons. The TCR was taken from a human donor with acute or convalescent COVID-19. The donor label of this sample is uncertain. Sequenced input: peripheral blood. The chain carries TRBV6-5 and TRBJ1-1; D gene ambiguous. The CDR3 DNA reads TGTGCCAGCAGTTACGGGCCTAGAGGGACTGAAGCTTTCTTT. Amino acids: CASSYGPRGTEAFF.